These 2 T cell receptor beta chains originate from one sample sequenced in a study of cytomegalovirus exposure and HLA in healthy donors. It was with 60 Vbeta and 13 Jbeta primers that the PCR ran. Only in-frame clones appear in the TCRdb table, and some are missing; sequencing was by immunoSEQ multiplex PCR. The sample lists about 130,000 clones, about 80% occurring once. The source material was PBMCs. The receptors shown here come from a young man in good health and CMV-seronegative.

This clone has only a few counts. This chain connects TRBV5-5 to TRBJ1-1; D uncertain. Trimming shortened V by 0 bases and J by 4 bases, and 10 bases separated the two germline ends. CDR1 is SGHKS, CDR2 YYEKEE, per germline (reference sequence). CDR3 length: 14 amino acids. CDR3 region: CASSLVGRSTEAFF. DNA for the CDR3: TGTGCCAGCAGCTTGGTGGGTAGGAGCACTGAAGCTTTCTTT.

The chain uses TRBV4-1 and TRBJ2-7, with TRBD2 matching 7 bases. The V and J ends lost 0 bases and 1 base, in that order; junction bases with no gene match: 6. The CDR3 sequence is 16 residues long. Per germline, CDR1 MGHRA and CDR2 YSYEKL. Written as DNA, the CDR3 is TGCGCCAGCAGCCAAGATCAAAGGGAGGGATCCTACGAGCAGTACTTC. Translated: CASSQDQREGSYEQYF.